This T cell receptor (beta chain) was obtained from a study of cytomegalovirus exposure and HLA in healthy donors. About the research overall: Out of 350 to 400 genotyped donors, roughly 83% belonged to the Caucasian-associated ancestry cluster.

Of note for this clone: Antigen unknown.

Primers included in the PCR were 60 Vbeta and 13 Jbeta primers. Assay used: immunoSEQ multiplex PCR; TCRdb lists only in-frame clones, some missing. The sample records some 100,000 clones, roughly 80% being singletons. General study findings and limits: Association of a missense DCLRE1C variant with TCR beta V- and J-gene trimming was reported in a later analysis.

The sequence was collected from a male donor in good health and CMV-seropositive. Source material: PBMCs.

The CDR3 is CAWSVPSGDLAKNIQYF. The CDR3 DNA follows: TGTGCCTGGAGTGTACCTAGCGGGGACCTAGCCAAAAACATTCAGTACTTC. The chain links TRBV30 to TRBJ2-4; TRBD2 aligns across 9 bases. Looked up from germline, CDR1 is GTSNPN and CDR2 is SVGIG (reference sequence). CDR3 length equals 17 residues. J lost 0 bases, V lost 0 bases, and 6 bases had no gene match.